This entry lists 28 T cell receptor beta chains sequenced from one sample in a study of quantifying T cell responses using KT2 cells. Overall study: RNA was reverse transcribed with TCR alpha and beta constant-region primers.

A single-stranded UMI oligo with SP2 sequence was ligated to cDNA 3' ends. The first PCR ran roughly 4 cycles with an equimolar RC1.1 and RC1.2 beta primer mix. Each CDR3 protein gets one entry after TCRdb re-called the UMI-ligation and nested PCR reads with MiXCR. The data show under 35,000 distinct CDR3 sequences, approximately 6.8% seen once. What was sequenced was PBMCs spiked with cells of the T cell clone KT2. These receptors were taken from a human donor.

This clonotype was observed a handful of times. The chain recombines TRBV27 with TRBJ2-1, with D perhaps TRBD1 or TRBD2 (5 bases each). The V end lost 1 base, the J end lost 5 bases, and 6 bases lay between the germline ends. This CDR3 contains 13 residues. CDR1 and CDR2 (germline): MNHEY, SMNVEV (reference sequence). The CDR3 region is CASSLWGNNEQFF. The CDR3 DNA reads TGTGCCAGCAGTTTATGGGGGAACAATGAGCAGTTCTTC.

The J gene is TRBJ2-7, the V gene TRBV5-1; D gene uncertain. V was trimmed by 1 base and J by 1 base, leaving 6 bases between them. The germline V gene has CDR1 SGHRS and CDR2 YFSETQ. There are 13 residues in the CDR3. The CDR3: CASSLYSSYEQYF. Written as DNA, the CDR3 is TGCGCCAGCAGCTTGTACAGTTCCTACGAGCAGTACTTC.

This clonotype was picked up many times. The chain carries TRBV11-3 and TRBJ2-5; no clear D gene. The V and J ends lost 3 bases and 2 bases respectively, with 10 bases between them. Germline CDR1 and CDR2: SGHNT and YENEEA. The length of the CDR3 is 14 residues. The CDR3 DNA reads TGTGCCAGCAGCTTCATCGCGGCGCAAGAGACCCAGTACTTC. It yields the protein CASSFIAAQETQYF.

This clonotype was counted between two and nine times. V usage is TRBV5-1 and J usage is TRBJ2-5; D unresolved. Germline V CDR1 and CDR2: SGHRS, YFSETQ. Deletions cut 2 bases from V and 4 bases from J, with 6 bases between. The CDR3 length is 12 residues. This chain's CDR3 is CASSFERETQYF. Here the CDR3 DNA reads TGCGCCAGCAGCTTCGAGCGAGAGACCCAGTACTTC.

The rearrangement uses TRBV2 and TRBJ2-1; D might be TRBD1 or TRBD2, each matching 5 bases. V was trimmed by 5 bases and J by 5 bases, leaving 16 bases between them. Germline CDR1 is SNHLY and CDR2 is FYNNEI. CDR3 size: 15 residues. The DNA for the CDR3 is TGTGCCAGCAGTCCCCGGGACGACCATAACAATGAGCAGTTCTTC. Protein product: CASSPRDDHNNEQFF.

This clonotype turned up a few times. The CDR3 nucleotides read TGCAGTGCTAGACTCGGTGGGGTCGGCAATCAGCCCCAGCATTTT. Translated, it gives CSARLGGVGNQPQHF. V gene TRBV20-1 combines with J gene TRBJ1-5, with D uncertain. Germline CDR1 DFQATT, CDR2 SNEGSKA (reference sequence). The CDR3 sequence is 15 residues long. V was pared by 2 bases and J by 2 bases, with 13 bases between.

This clonotype was seen more than once but under ten times. The rearrangement links TRBV13 to TRBJ2-5, with D unclear. The length of the CDR3 is 13 residues. Trimming left V 1 base short and J 5 bases short, with 8 bases between. CDR1 is PRHDT, CDR2 FYEKMQ, per germline (reference sequence). In DNA form, the CDR3 reads TGTGCCAGCAGCTTAGTCGGGTACGAGACCCAGTACTTC. Translating gives CASSLVGYETQYF.

This clonotype was found many times. V usage is TRBV20-1 and J usage is TRBJ2-7; TRBD2 agrees at 9 bases. Germline trimming cut 3 bases from V and 4 bases from J; bases unmatched to any gene: 10. CDR3 length: 15 amino acids. CDR1 is DFQATT and CDR2 is SNEGSKA in the germline V gene (reference sequence). CDR3 DNA: TGCAGTGCTAGTCAGCTAATGGGACTAGCTTACGAGCAGTACTTC. Translated, it gives CSASQLMGLAYEQYF.

This clonotype was observed at least ten times. The rearrangement links TRBV6-5 to TRBJ1-5, with D unclear. CDR3 length equals 13 residues. In germline, CDR1 is MNHEY, CDR2 SVGAGI. V was pared by 5 bases and J by 5 bases, with 10 bases between. DNA of the CDR3: TGTGCCAGCAGTCCAAATTTGGATCAGCCCCAGCATTTT. Protein: CASSPNLDQPQHF.

As concerns this clonotype: This sequence may be a read error, since a much larger clone differs from it by one base. This chain joins TRBV7-2 and TRBJ2-2, with D possibly matching TRBD2 (6 bases). This CDR3 is built from 17 residues. CDR1 is SGHTA, CDR2 FQGNSA, per germline. The CDR3 DNA is TGTGCCAGCAGCAAATTCCGGGACTGGGTCCTCACCGGGGAGCCGTTTTTT. This translates into CASSKFRDWVLTGEPFF.

The rearrangement uses TRBV5-4 and TRBJ2-5, with 7 bases that match TRBD2. From germline, CDR1 is SGHNT and CDR2 YYREEE (reference sequence). There are 18 residues in the CDR3. Trimming cost V 3 bases and J 6 bases; bases outside gene matches: 20. Here the CDR3 DNA reads TGTGCCAGCAGCTCCCGACCGTCATACCTAGCGGACCCTAAGACCCAGTACTTC. Residues: CASSSRPSYLADPKTQYF.

In its sample, this clonotype ranks as large. V and J are TRBV20-1 and TRBJ2-1, with D tentatively TRBD2 (6 bases). Germline V gene sequence: CDR1 DFQATT, CDR2 SNEGSKA (reference sequence). Trimming took 6 bases from V and 3 from J, leaving 12 bases between them. This CDR3 spans 13 amino acids. The CDR3 DNA follows: TGCAGTGCGAGCTTAGCGGACTACAATGAGCAGTTCTTC. This codes for CSASLADYNEQFF.

This clonotype has just a few counts. CDR3 amino acids: CASSHHKTSGTVHEQYF. Here the CDR3 DNA reads TGTGCCAGCAGCCACCATAAAACTAGCGGGACCGTCCACGAGCAGTACTTC. The V call is TRBV28, the J call TRBJ2-7; 10 bases align to TRBD2. Losses at the gene ends were 6 bases for V and 5 bases for J; bases not matched to a gene: 16. The CDR3 runs to 17 residues. The germline gives CDR1 MDHEN, CDR2 SYDVKM.

The genes are TRBV12-3 or TRBV12-4 and TRBJ1-2; no definite D call. The germline V and J ends were trimmed by 1 base and 7 bases, with 7 bases remaining between them. The CDR3 runs to 12 residues. The DNA of the CDR3 is TGTGCCAGCAGTTTAGATCGACTTGGCTACACCTTC. Translation: CASSLDRLGYTF.

This chain links TRBV7-9 with TRBJ1-1; TRBD1 is a possible D gene (6 bases). CDR1 and CDR2 (germline): SEHNR, FQNEAQ (reference sequence). V gave up 4 bases and J gave up 0 bases, with 9 bases separating them. The length of the CDR3 is 14 residues. The chain's CDR3 is CASSSDRLNTEAFF. The CDR3 bases are TGTGCCAGCAGCTCGGACAGATTGAACACTGAAGCTTTCTTT.

This clonotype was recorded at least ten times. The V call is TRBV29-1, the J call TRBJ2-2, with 8 bases identical to TRBD2. Germline trimming cut 3 bases from V and 5 bases from J; bases unmatched to any gene: 8. CDR1 SQVTM and CDR2 ANQGSEA come from the germline V gene. CDR3 length equals 15 residues. The CDR3 spells CSVDPGGAGTGELFF. The CDR3 region has the DNA TGCAGCGTTGACCCCGGGGGGGCCGGAACCGGGGAGCTGTTTTTT.

On this clonotype itself: A clone one base away is much larger, so this may be a read error. The rearrangement joins TRBV12-3 or TRBV12-4 to TRBJ1-5; D call uncertain. V was clipped by 6 bases and J by 0 bases, with 3 bases between them. This CDR3 has 12 residues. The CDR3 DNA reads as TGTGCCAGCAGCATTAGCAATCAGCCCCAGCATTTT. Its translation: CASSISNQPQHF.

This clonotype has at least ten counts. The gene calls are TRBV20-1 and TRBJ2-1, with 8 positions matching TRBD2. Germline V lookup: CDR1 DFQATT, CDR2 SNEGSKA (reference sequence). Unmatched junction bases numbered 10, after V lost 6 bases and J lost 3 bases. This CDR3 spans 15 amino acids. CDR3 in amino acids: CSAPQAGAYYNEQFF. The CDR3 bases are TGCAGTGCCCCTCAAGCGGGAGCATACTACAATGAGCAGTTCTTC.

There are a few counts of this clonotype. The DNA for the CDR3 is TGTGCCAGCAGCTTATTATCGACTAGCGGGAGTGGAGATACGCAGTATTTT. It yields the protein CASSLLSTSGSGDTQYF. The chain has TRBV7-8 and TRBJ2-3; 12 bases agree with TRBD2. V was clipped by 2 bases and J by 5 bases; unmatched bases: 8. The CDR3 runs to 17 residues. The germline gives CDR1 SGHVS, CDR2 FQNEAQ.

This clonotype was detected ten times or more. This rearrangement joins TRBV6-1 to TRBJ2-7; TRBD1 matches at 8 bases. The V segment lost 4 bases and the J segment 5 bases; nucleotides outside the gene matches: 10. There are 15 residues in the CDR3. CDR1 MNHNS and CDR2 SASEGT come from the germline V gene. The CDR3 loop is CASSGPQGDVDEQYF. CDR3 in DNA: TGTGCCAGCAGTGGCCCACAGGGGGACGTCGACGAGCAGTACTTC.

V and J are TRBV7-7 and TRBJ2-3; TRBD2 might be the D (5 bases). Germline CDR1 SSHAT, CDR2 FNYEAQ (reference sequence). V lost 4 bases, J lost 0 bases, and 8 bases lay in between. The CDR3 loop spans 14 amino acids. The CDR3 DNA reads as TGTGCCAGCAGCTCCGGACTCAGCACAGATACGCAGTATTTT. It specifies CASSSGLSTDTQYF.

This clonotype was seen many times. The chain has TRBV12-3 or TRBV12-4 and TRBJ1-1; D call uncertain. The CDR3 has 14 residues. V was trimmed by 2 bases and J by 1 base, leaving 8 bases between them. CDR3 sequence: CASSLLSGNTEAFF. Here the CDR3 DNA reads TGTGCCAGCAGTTTATTGTCAGGGAACACTGAAGCTTTCTTT.

The table lists this clonotype with many counts. The chain uses TRBV5-1 and TRBJ2-7, with D possibly called TRBD1 or TRBD2 (6 bases each). Trimming removed 0 bases from V and 2 bases from J, with 12 bases in between. The CDR3 sequence is 15 residues long. The germline V gene has CDR1 SGHRS and CDR2 YFSETQ. For the CDR3, the DNA is TGCGCCAGCAGCTTGGCCAGAGGGGGGACCTACGAGCAGTACTTC. Translating gives CASSLARGGTYEQYF.

This clonotype was seen repeatedly, ten times or more. This rearrangement joins TRBV15 to TRBJ2-3; D call uncertain. CDR1 and CDR2 (germline): LNHNV, YYDKDF (reference sequence). The length of the CDR3 is 14 residues. V shed 8 bases and J shed 0 bases, with 12 bases lying between them. In DNA form, the CDR3 reads TGTGCCACCGCGCCAGGCGCTAGCACAGATACGCAGTATTTT. Residues: CATAPGASTDTQYF.

This clonotype was observed many times. This chain uses TRBV24-1 with TRBJ2-1; no clear D gene. Germline CDR1 and CDR2: KGHDR and SFDVKD. This CDR3 comprises 16 residues. V was cut by 3 bases and J by 0 bases, with 11 bases left in between. The CDR3 nucleotides read TGTGCCACCAGTGATCCGAGTCTGGACTCCTACAATGAGCAGTTCTTC. This gives the protein CATSDPSLDSYNEQFF.

This clonotype was counted a few times. V and J are TRBV20-1 and TRBJ2-1; D ambiguous. The germline V gene encodes CDR1 DFQATT and CDR2 SNEGSKA (reference sequence). Trimming stripped 1 base from V and 0 bases from J, with 1 base between. This CDR3 has 12 residues. The CDR3 region has the DNA TGCAGTGCTAGAGTCTCCTACAATGAGCAGTTCTTC. Translating it yields CSARVSYNEQFF.

This clonotype occurred many times. This sequence joins TRBV4-1 and TRBJ2-1; D gene unclear. V was pared by 4 bases and J by 4 bases, with 8 bases between. CDR1 and CDR2 from the germline V gene are MGHRA and YSYEKL. This CDR3 is built from 13 residues. CDR3 DNA sequence: TGCGCCAGCAGCCGCACCGCTTACAATGAGCAGTTCTTC. The encoded protein is CASSRTAYNEQFF.

The chain employs TRBV20-1 and TRBJ2-5; D gene unclear. CDR3 size: 12 residues. Germline V gene data show CDR1 as DFQATT and CDR2 as SNEGSKA (reference sequence). Trimming took 2 bases from V and 5 from J, leaving 9 bases between them. CDR3 protein: CSARPSGETQYF. As DNA, the CDR3 is TGCAGTGCTAGACCAAGTGGGGAGACCCAGTACTTC.